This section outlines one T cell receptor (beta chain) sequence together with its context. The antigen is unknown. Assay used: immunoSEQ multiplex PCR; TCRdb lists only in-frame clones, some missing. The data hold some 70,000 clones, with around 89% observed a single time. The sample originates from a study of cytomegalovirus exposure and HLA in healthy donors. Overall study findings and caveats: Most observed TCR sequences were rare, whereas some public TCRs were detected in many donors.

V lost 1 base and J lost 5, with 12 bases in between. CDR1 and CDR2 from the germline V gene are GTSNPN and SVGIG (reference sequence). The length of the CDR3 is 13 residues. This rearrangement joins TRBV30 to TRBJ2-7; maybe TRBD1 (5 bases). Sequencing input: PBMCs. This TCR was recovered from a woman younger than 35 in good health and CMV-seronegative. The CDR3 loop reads CAWSGRESHEQYF. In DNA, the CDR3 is TGTGCCTGGAGTGGCAGGGAATCCCACGAGCAGTACTTC.